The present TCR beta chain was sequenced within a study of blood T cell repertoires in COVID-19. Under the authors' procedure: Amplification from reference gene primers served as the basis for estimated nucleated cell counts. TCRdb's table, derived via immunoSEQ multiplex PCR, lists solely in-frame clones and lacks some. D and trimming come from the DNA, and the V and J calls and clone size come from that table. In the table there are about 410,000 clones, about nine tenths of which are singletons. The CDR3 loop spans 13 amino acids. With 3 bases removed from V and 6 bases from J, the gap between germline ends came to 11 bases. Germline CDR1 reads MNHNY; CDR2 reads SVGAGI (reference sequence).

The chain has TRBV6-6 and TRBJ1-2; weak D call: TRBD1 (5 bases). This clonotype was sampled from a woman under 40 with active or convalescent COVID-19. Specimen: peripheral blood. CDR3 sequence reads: CASSYSGFDGYTF. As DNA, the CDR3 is TGTGCCAGCAGTTATTCAGGGTTTGATGGCTACACCTTC.